This record covers a single TCR beta chain. Its matching antigen is unknown. Germline CDR1 and CDR2: GTSNPN and SVGIG (reference sequence). This CDR3 is 13 amino acids long. The V segment lost 5 bases and the J segment 10 bases; nucleotides outside the gene matches: 5. Extraction and reverse transcription of RNA yielded cDNA as the sequencing template. TCRdb's table, derived via immunoSEQ multiplex PCR, lists solely in-frame clones and lacks some. This sample has roughly 200,000 clones, with around two fifths found just once. This sample is part of a study of CD8+ T cells in alopecia areata. Stated treatment: oral pan-JAK inhibitor, 5-10 mg twice daily. CD4+ and CD8+ T cells were sorted from PBMCs stained for CD3, CD4 and CD8. Study-level findings and limits: Tofacitinib significantly reduced both scalp clonality and expanded CD8+ clones among the top 100. Scalp lesions, especially in alopecia totalis/universalis, had higher clonality than normal scalp. With patients, TCR sharing proved less clear than in mice, a difference possibly related to HLA.

This receptor was obtained from a human donor with alopecia areata. J is TRBJ1-6 and V is TRBV30; TRBD1 agrees at 10 bases. The sample here was CD4+ T cells sorted from blood, taken around week 31, from a patient treated with tofacitinib. CDR3 protein: CAWQGTGESPLHF. The CDR3 DNA reads as TGTGCCTGGCAAGGGACAGGGGAATCACCCCTCCACTTT.